The 29 T cell receptor beta chains below come from one sample, sequenced in a study of T cell responses to AZD1222 COVID-19 vaccine. Clones were sequenced by immunoSEQ multiplex PCR, and TCRdb holds only the in-frame ones, with some missing. The sample records around 67,000 clones, approximately 80% being singletons. The sequencing here drew on peripheral blood, taken on day 0 of AZD1222 vaccination. These receptors were collected from an adult in good health.

The rearrangement uses TRBV4-1 and TRBJ2-2, with D perhaps TRBD1 (5 bases). This CDR3 has 17 amino acids. Germline V gives CDR1 MGHRA, CDR2 YSYEKL. With 1 base removed from V and 3 bases from J, the gap between germline ends came to 15 bases. CDR3 sequence (DNA): TGCGCCAGCAGCCAAGGGGGCAGGAAAGGGGACACCGGGGAGCTGTTTTTT. Its translation is CASSQGGRKGDTGELFF.

This chain connects TRBV4-2 to TRBJ2-1; D is perhaps TRBD2 (6 bases). CDR3 size: 15 residues. Per germline, CDR1 LGHNA and CDR2 YNFKEQ. V lost 2 bases and J 7 bases, leaving 15 bases between the germline ends. The CDR3 nucleotides read TGTGCCAGCAGCCAACAAGCGGGCGGAAAAAATGAGCAGTTCTTC. Its translation is CASSQQAGGKNEQFF.

The gene calls are TRBV7-9 and TRBJ1-1, with D hard to call. Germline CDR1 reads SEHNR; CDR2 reads FQNEAQ (reference sequence). Trimming left V 8 bases short and J 3 bases short, with 19 bases between. This CDR3 spans 15 amino acids. CDR3 coding DNA: TGTGCCAGCTGCCGTTTAGGATCGATAGACACTGAAGCTTTCTTT. Encoded protein: CASCRLGSIDTEAFF.

This rearrangement joins TRBV7-9 to TRBJ2-2, with D possibly being TRBD2 (5 bases). Germline loops: CDR1 SEHNR, CDR2 FQNEAQ (reference sequence). V was shortened by 0 bases and J by 6 bases, with 17 bases between the two germline ends. The CDR3 loop spans 17 amino acids. The DNA for the CDR3 is TGTGCCAGCAGCTTAGCCCCCCATTTGGAGGACGCCGGGGAGCTGTTTTTT. Protein product: CASSLAPHLEDAGELFF.

The chain links TRBV7-2 to TRBJ1-1; no reliable D call. The CDR3 spans 13 residues. CDR1 and CDR2 (germline): SGHTA, FQGNSA. Trimming removed 7 bases at V and 0 bases at J, with 9 bases between. The DNA for the CDR3 is TGTGCCAGCACTTTTTCCTTGAACACTGAAGCTTTCTTT. It translates to CASTFSLNTEAFF.

This clone was recorded once. The chain has TRBV28 and TRBJ2-2; D unclear. V gave up 6 bases and J gave up 1 base, with 6 bases separating them. The germline gives CDR1 MDHEN, CDR2 SYDVKM. The CDR3 is 13 residues long. The DNA of the CDR3 is TGTGCCAGCAGACACGTGAACACCGGGGAGCTGTTTTTT. Amino acid sequence: CASRHVNTGELFF.

The chain recombines TRBV24-1 with TRBJ1-1, with D perhaps TRBD1 (5 bases). The CDR3 has 13 amino acids. The V end was cut by 3 bases, the J end by 1 base, with 5 bases between. The germline V gene encodes CDR1 KGHDR and CDR2 SFDVKD. Here the CDR3 reads CATSDRGNTEAFF. As DNA, the CDR3 is TGTGCCACCAGTGATAGGGGGAACACTGAAGCTTTCTTT.

This clone was detected only once. The chain links TRBV2 to TRBJ1-1; 7 bases are a match to TRBD1. With 7 bases clipped from V and 2 bases from J, the junction kept 7 bases outside the gene matches. This CDR3 spans 14 amino acids. Germline lookup yields CDR1 SNHLY and CDR2 FYNNEI. CDR3 in amino acids: CASTRTGLNTEAFF. CDR3 coding DNA: TGTGCCAGCACCCGGACAGGCTTAAACACTGAAGCTTTCTTT.

The V gene is TRBV7-3, the J gene TRBJ1-1; D is uncertain. From germline, CDR1 is SGHTA and CDR2 FQGTGA. This CDR3 region has 15 residues. Trimming removed 4 bases at V and 2 bases at J, with 14 bases between. The CDR3 region has the DNA TGTGCCAGCAGCTCTCTAGGACGGTCTAACACTGAAGCTTTCTTT. It translates to CASSSLGRSNTEAFF.

The chain links TRBV6-6 to TRBJ1-2; D unresolved. There are 12 residues in the CDR3. CDR1 is MNHNY, CDR2 SVGAGI, per germline (reference sequence). Trimming cost V 9 bases and J 7 bases, with 15 bases left between them. CDR3 amino acids: CASSPGEGGYTF. The CDR3 DNA reads TGTGCCAGTTCCCCTGGGGAAGGTGGCTACACCTTC.

This chain links TRBV19 with TRBJ1-1, with no clear D. CDR3 length: 15 amino acids. Trimming removed 1 base from V and 0 bases from J, with 9 bases in between. CDR1 and CDR2 (germline): LNHDA, SQIVND (reference sequence). This CDR3 reads CASSIGGIMNTEAFF. For the CDR3, the DNA is TGTGCCAGTAGTATAGGGGGAATTATGAACACTGAAGCTTTCTTT.

This chain connects TRBV4-3 to TRBJ1-5; perhaps TRBD1 as D (6 bases). This CDR3 comprises 15 residues. The germline V and J ends were trimmed by 3 bases and 3 bases, with 12 bases remaining between them. Germline V gene sequence: CDR1 LGHNA, CDR2 YSLEER. The CDR3 DNA reads TGCGCCAGCAGCCAGGGACGACAGGTCAATCAGCCCCAGCATTTT. Its protein product is CASSQGRQVNQPQHF.

The chain joins TRBV7-8 to TRBJ1-2; possibly TRBD1 for D (6 bases). The CDR3 extends over 16 amino acids. The V end lost 1 base, the J end lost 0 bases, and 12 bases lay between the germline ends. The germline V gene has CDR1 SGHVS and CDR2 FQNEAQ. As DNA, the CDR3 is TGTGCCAGCAGCTTAGTCGTCGCAGGGGCTAACTATGGCTACACCTTC. This sequence encodes CASSLVVAGANYGYTF.

The rearrangement joins TRBV3-1 (or the pseudogene TRBV3-2) to TRBJ2-1, with D possibly matching TRBD2 (6 bases). The CDR3 extends over 14 amino acids. In germline, CDR1 is LGHDT, CDR2 YNNKEL (reference sequence). Trimming took 1 base from V and 6 from J, leaving 10 bases between them. Written as DNA, the CDR3 is TGTGCCAGCAGCCAAGGTGGGGGGTTCAATGAGCAGTTCTTC. As protein: CASSQGGGFNEQFF.

The genes are TRBV30 and TRBJ1-3, with D tentatively TRBD1 (6 bases). V was pared by 4 bases and J by 0 bases, with 22 bases between. The CDR3 spans 18 residues. Germline CDR1 and CDR2: GTSNPN and SVGIG (reference sequence). CDR3 region: CAWTGAGLRSYSGNTIYF. DNA for the CDR3: TGTGCCTGGACGGGGGCAGGGCTAAGATCATACTCTGGAAACACCATATATTTT.

This clone was seen only a few times. The rearrangement uses TRBV19 and TRBJ2-5; TRBD1 matches at 9 bases. After removal of 4 bases from V and 4 bases from J, the junction contained 10 bases not matched to a gene. The CDR3 length is 16 residues. Germline V gene lookup returns CDR1 LNHDA and CDR2 SQIVND (reference sequence). The CDR3 DNA sequence: TGTGCCAGTAGTACCGTGACAGGGGGTACACTAGAGACCCAGTACTTC. This translates into CASSTVTGGTLETQYF.

This chain's CDR3 is CASSSFRGGFAEAFF. As DNA, the CDR3 is TGTGCCAGCAGTTCTTTTAGGGGAGGGTTTGCTGAAGCTTTCTTT. This sequence joins TRBV6-2 or TRBV6-3 and TRBJ1-1, with a possible D match to TRBD1 (5 bases). The CDR3 loop spans 15 amino acids. Trimming took 4 bases from V and 6 from J, leaving 18 bases between them. CDR1 is MNHEY and CDR2 is SVGEGT in the germline V gene.

The chain links TRBV15 to TRBJ1-2; TRBD1 is a possible D gene (5 bases). Deletions cut 1 base from V and 2 bases from J, with 11 bases between. Germline loops: CDR1 LNHNV, CDR2 YYDKDF (reference sequence). The CDR3 covers 15 residues. The CDR3 loop is CATSRGLDTNYGYTF. Here the CDR3 DNA reads TGTGCCACCAGCAGAGGTCTGGACACGAACTATGGCTACACCTTC.

The chain carries TRBV29-1 and TRBJ1-1; D may be TRBD1 (6 bases). This CDR3 has 14 amino acids. CDR1 is SQVTM, CDR2 ANQGSEA, per germline. Trimming took 3 bases from V and 3 from J, leaving 14 bases between them. As DNA, the CDR3 is TGCAGCGTTGACCCCGGACAGCCCTACACTGAAGCTTTCTTT. It encodes CSVDPGQPYTEAFF. The full variable domain, rest sourced from reference TRBV29-1 and TRBJ1-1, is SAVISQKPSRDICQRGTSLTIQCQVDSQVTMMFWYRQQPGQSLTLIATANQGSEATYESGFVIDKFPISRPNLTFSTLTVSNMSPEDSSIYLCSVDPGQPYTEAFFGQGTRLTVV.

This chain connects TRBV20-1 to TRBJ2-5, with a tentative D call TRBD2 (7 bases). This CDR3 is built from 11 residues. Trimming removed 6 bases from V and 5 bases from J, with 10 bases in between. Germline V gene data show CDR1 as DFQATT and CDR2 as SNEGSKA (reference sequence). This chain's CDR3 is CSARGGETQYF. The CDR3 coding sequence is TGCAGTGCAAGGGGGGGGGAGACCCAGTACTTC.

V is TRBV30 and J is TRBJ1-5; D is possibly TRBD1 (5 bases). V was cut by 2 bases and J by 4 bases, with 15 bases left in between. The CDR3 totals 15 residues. Germline CDR1 GTSNPN, CDR2 SVGIG (reference sequence). The CDR3 reads CAWSIRGRANQPQHF. CDR3 bases: TGTGCCTGGAGTATTCGGGGCAGGGCGAATCAGCCCCAGCATTTT.

The rearrangement uses TRBV27 and TRBJ2-5, with D perhaps being TRBD1 or TRBD2 (6 bases each). The CDR3 is made up of 14 amino acids. With 0 bases removed from V and 6 bases from J, the gap between germline ends came to 11 bases. Germline V gene lookup returns CDR1 MNHEY and CDR2 SMNVEV (reference sequence). For the CDR3, the DNA is TGTGCCAGCAGTTTATCGGGGGGCATTCAGACCCAGTACTTC. Translation gives CASSLSGGIQTQYF.

This chain uses TRBV29-1 with TRBJ2-7; weak D call: TRBD2 (5 bases). Germline values: CDR1 SQVTM, CDR2 ANQGSEA. Between the trimmed V and J ends, which lost 8 bases and 2 bases, there was a span of 16 bases. This CDR3 is 13 amino acids long. CDR3 in DNA: TGCAGCACAGCTATGGGAGAAACCTACGAGCAGTACTTC. This sequence encodes CSTAMGETYEQYF.

The V call is TRBV18, the J call TRBJ2-2; 8 nucleotides line up with TRBD2. Per the germline V gene, CDR1 is KGHSH and CDR2 is LQKENI. There are 15 residues in the CDR3. The V gene end was trimmed by 3 bases and the J gene end by 9 bases; junction bases not matched to a gene: 9. The DNA for the CDR3 is TGTGCCAGCTCACCCGCCCGGGGGGGCCCCCGGGAGCTGTTTTTT. Translated, it gives CASSPARGGPRELFF.

The chain recombines TRBV7-9 with TRBJ1-1; possible D gene TRBD1, 6 bases. Looked up from germline, CDR1 is SEHNR and CDR2 is FQNEAQ (reference sequence). The V and J ends lost 2 bases and 5 bases respectively, with 9 bases between them. This CDR3 contains 13 residues. This CDR3 reads CASSLRGFTEAFF. CDR3 coding DNA: TGTGCCAGCAGCTTAAGGGGGTTTACTGAAGCTTTCTTT.

The chain employs TRBV6-5 and TRBJ2-1; 8 bases match TRBD2. Germline CDR1 MNHEY, CDR2 SVGAGI. Losses at the gene ends were 0 bases for V and 7 bases for J; bases not matched to a gene: 5. The CDR3 is 15 residues long. The CDR3 reads CASSYSSSGTNEQFF. CDR3 in DNA: TGTGCCAGCAGTTACTCGAGTAGCGGGACGAATGAGCAGTTCTTC.

V usage is TRBV10-3 and J usage is TRBJ1-1; 10 positions match TRBD1. Germline-derived CDR1 and CDR2 are ENHRY and SYGVKD. The CDR3 is 13 amino acids. V gave up 5 bases and J gave up 5 bases; unmatched junction bases: 2. CDR3 bases: TGTGCCATCAGTAGGGACAGGGGAACTGAAGCTTTCTTT. As protein: CAISRDRGTEAFF.

The rearrangement uses TRBV12-5 and TRBJ2-2, with D perhaps matching TRBD1 or TRBD2 (5 bases each). CDR1 and CDR2 (germline): LGHNT, FRNRAP. Trimming took off 1 base at V and 4 bases at J, with 10 bases between the two ends. CDR3 size: 15 residues. CDR3 in amino acids: CASGLEGTSTGELFF. Here the CDR3 DNA reads TGTGCTAGTGGTTTGGAGGGGACGAGCACCGGGGAGCTGTTTTTT.

V usage is TRBV28 and J usage is TRBJ1-3; D is unresolved. Germline assignment: CDR1 MDHEN and CDR2 SYDVKM. The CDR3 sequence is 15 residues long. V dropped 7 bases and J dropped 3 bases, with 16 bases sitting between them. The chain's CDR3 is CASTTGPTLGNTIYF. The CDR3 nucleotides read TGTGCCAGCACCACCGGACCGACCCTTGGAAACACCATATATTTT.